This T cell receptor beta chain was recovered during a study of spatial heterogeneity in lung cancer. Time point meaning: sample taken at primary tumor resection. Whole RNA, which was extracted from tumor, nontumor lung tissue or frozen PBMC, was sequenced without any cell sorting. Untreated early-stage non-small cell lung cancer patients, 55 to 85 in total, were the donors. With respect to this clonotype: The library was built for alpha chains, so this beta chain is an off-target read and its size means little.

Single TCR cDNA molecules each had their own unique molecular identifier. TCRdb re-derived calls from the 5' RACE reads in MiXCR, one entry per CDR3 protein. The sample has 900 to 1,300 distinct CDR3 sequences, approximately 66% seen once. Sequences were derived from PBMCs, sampled at surgery. This receptor was obtained from a male donor with early-stage non-small cell lung cancer.

The CDR3 region is CASSLGGLQETQYF. The DNA of the CDR3 is TGTGCCAGCAGCCTTGGGGGACTCCAAGAGACCCAGTACTTC. The genes are TRBV3-1 and TRBJ2-5; weak D call: TRBD2 (6 bases). V was shortened by 4 bases and J by 1 base, with 10 bases between the two germline ends. The CDR3 totals 14 residues. Germline-derived CDR1 and CDR2 are LGHDT and YNNKEL (reference sequence).